This T cell receptor beta chain was found in a study of blood T cell repertoires in COVID-19. Clones were sequenced by immunoSEQ multiplex PCR, and TCRdb holds only the in-frame ones, with some missing. The sample shows fewer than 25,000 clones, 80% to 90% of them seen only once. The V gene's germline CDR1 is WSHSY and CDR2 SAAADI. The CDR3 covers 13 residues. Trimming took 6 bases from V and 6 from J, leaving 11 bases between them. The receptor comes from a man in his 70s with acute or convalescent COVID-19. The chain couples TRBV10-2 to TRBJ2-2; D is unresolved. Sample: peripheral blood. CDR3 sequence reads: CASRTLGSGELFF. Here the CDR3 DNA reads TGCGCCAGCAGAACCCTAGGATCCGGGGAGCTGTTTTTT.